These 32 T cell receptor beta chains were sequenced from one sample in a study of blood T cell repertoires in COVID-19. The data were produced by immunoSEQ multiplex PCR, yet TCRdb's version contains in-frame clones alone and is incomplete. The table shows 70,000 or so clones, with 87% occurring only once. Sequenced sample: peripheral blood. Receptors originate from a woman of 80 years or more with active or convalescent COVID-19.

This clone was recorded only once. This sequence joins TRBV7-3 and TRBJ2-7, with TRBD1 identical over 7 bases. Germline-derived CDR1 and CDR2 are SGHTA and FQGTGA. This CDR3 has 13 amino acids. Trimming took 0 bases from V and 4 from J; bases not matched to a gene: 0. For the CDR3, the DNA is TGTGCCAGCAGCTTAACGACAGGGTACGAGCAGTACTTC. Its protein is CASSLTTGYEQYF.

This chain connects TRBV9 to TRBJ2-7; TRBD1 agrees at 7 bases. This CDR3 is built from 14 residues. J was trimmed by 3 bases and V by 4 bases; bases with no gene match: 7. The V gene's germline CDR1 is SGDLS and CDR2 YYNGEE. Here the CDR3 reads CASSTHRDSYEQYF. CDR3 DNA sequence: TGTGCCAGCAGCACGCACCGGGACAGCTACGAGCAGTACTTC.

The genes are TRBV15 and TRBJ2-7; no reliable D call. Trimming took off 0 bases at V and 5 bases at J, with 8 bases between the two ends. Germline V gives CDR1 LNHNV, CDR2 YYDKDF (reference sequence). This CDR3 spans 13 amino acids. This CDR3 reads CATSRDVADEQYF. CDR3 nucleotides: TGTGCCACCAGCAGAGATGTGGCGGACGAGCAGTACTTC.

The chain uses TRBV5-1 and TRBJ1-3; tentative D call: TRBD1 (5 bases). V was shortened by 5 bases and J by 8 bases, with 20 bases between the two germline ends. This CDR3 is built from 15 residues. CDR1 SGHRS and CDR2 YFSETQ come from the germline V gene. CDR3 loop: CASSESGAGGYTIYF. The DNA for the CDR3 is TGCGCCAGCAGTGAGAGTGGAGCGGGGGGATACACCATATATTTT.

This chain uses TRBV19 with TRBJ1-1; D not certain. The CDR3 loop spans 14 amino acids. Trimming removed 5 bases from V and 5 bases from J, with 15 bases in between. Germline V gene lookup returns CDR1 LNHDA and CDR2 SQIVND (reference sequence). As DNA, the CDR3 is TGTGCCAGTAGTCAAAACGGAGGGTGGACTGAAGCTTTCTTT. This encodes CASSQNGGWTEAFF.

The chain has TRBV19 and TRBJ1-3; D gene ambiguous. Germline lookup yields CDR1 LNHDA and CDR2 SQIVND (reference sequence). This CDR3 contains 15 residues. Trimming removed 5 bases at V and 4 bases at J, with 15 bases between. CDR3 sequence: CASSGVPNPGNTIYF. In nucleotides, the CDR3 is TGTGCCAGTAGTGGTGTGCCTAACCCCGGAAACACCATATATTTT.

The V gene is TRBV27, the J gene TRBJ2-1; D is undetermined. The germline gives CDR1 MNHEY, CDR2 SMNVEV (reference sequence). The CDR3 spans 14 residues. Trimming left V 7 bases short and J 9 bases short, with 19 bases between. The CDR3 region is CASMNLPKLVEQFF. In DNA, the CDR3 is TGTGCCAGCATGAACCTGCCAAAGCTGGTTGAGCAGTTCTTC.

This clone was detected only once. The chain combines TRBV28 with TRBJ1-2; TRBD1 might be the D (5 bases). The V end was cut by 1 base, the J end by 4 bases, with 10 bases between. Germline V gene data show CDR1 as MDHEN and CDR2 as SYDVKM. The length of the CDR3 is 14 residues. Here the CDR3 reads CASSLYGGTYGYTF. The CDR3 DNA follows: TGTGCCAGCAGTTTATATGGGGGGACCTATGGCTACACCTTC.

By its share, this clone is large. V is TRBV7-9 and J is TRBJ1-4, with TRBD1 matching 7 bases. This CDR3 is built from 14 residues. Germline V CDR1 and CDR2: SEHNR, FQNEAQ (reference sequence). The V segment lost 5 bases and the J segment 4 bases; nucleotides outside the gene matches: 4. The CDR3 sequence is CASSQGQSNEKLFF. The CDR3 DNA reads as TGTGCCAGCAGCCAGGGACAGAGTAATGAAAAACTGTTTTTT.

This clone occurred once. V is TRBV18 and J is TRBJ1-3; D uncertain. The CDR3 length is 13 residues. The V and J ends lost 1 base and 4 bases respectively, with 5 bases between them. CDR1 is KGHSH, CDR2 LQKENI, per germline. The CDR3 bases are TGTGCCAGCTCACCACAATCGGGAAACACCATATATTTT. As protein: CASSPQSGNTIYF.

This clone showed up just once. The CDR3 DNA reads as TGCGCCAGCAGCCAAGATTACAGGGTTGACTATGGCTACACCTTC. It translates to CASSQDYRVDYGYTF. The rearrangement links TRBV4-3 to TRBJ1-2; D might be TRBD1 (6 bases). Trimming removed 0 bases at V and 3 bases at J, with 11 bases between. From germline, CDR1 is LGHNA and CDR2 YSLEER. The CDR3 has 15 amino acids.

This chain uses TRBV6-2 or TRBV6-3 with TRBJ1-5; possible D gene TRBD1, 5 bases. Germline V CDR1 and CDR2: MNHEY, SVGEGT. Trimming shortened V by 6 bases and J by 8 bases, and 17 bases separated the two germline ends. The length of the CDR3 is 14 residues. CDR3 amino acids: CASSRWGRTEPQHF. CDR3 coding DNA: TGTGCCAGCAGCCGGTGGGGGAGGACGGAGCCCCAGCATTTT.

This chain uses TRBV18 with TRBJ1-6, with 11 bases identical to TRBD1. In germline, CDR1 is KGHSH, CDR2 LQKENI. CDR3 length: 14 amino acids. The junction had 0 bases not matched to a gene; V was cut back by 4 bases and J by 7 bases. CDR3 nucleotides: TGTGCCAGCTCACGGGACAGGGGGAATTCACCCCTCCACTTT. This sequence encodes CASSRDRGNSPLHF.

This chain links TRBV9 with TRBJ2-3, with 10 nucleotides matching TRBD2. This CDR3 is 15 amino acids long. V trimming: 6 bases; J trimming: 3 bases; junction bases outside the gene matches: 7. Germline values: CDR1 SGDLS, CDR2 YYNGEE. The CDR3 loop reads CASTQRGGLTDTQYF. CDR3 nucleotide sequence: TGTGCCAGCACCCAGCGGGGGGGCCTTACAGATACGCAGTATTTT.

CDR3 coding DNA: TGTGCCAGCAGCTCAATCCGGCCAGAGGAGTCACCCCTCCACTTT. It specifies CASSSIRPEESPLHF. This chain connects TRBV5-4 to TRBJ1-6, with D unclear. The CDR3 extends over 15 amino acids. The V and J ends lost 3 bases and 10 bases respectively, with 17 bases between them. Germline loops: CDR1 SGHNT, CDR2 YYREEE (reference sequence). Supplemented by reference TRBV5-4 and TRBJ1-6, the full variable domain reads ETGVTQSPTHLIKTRGQQVTLRCSSQSGHNTVSWYQQALGQGPQFIFQYYREEENGRGNFPPRFSGLQFPNYSSELNVNALELDDSALYLCASSSIRPEESPLHFGNGTRLTVT.

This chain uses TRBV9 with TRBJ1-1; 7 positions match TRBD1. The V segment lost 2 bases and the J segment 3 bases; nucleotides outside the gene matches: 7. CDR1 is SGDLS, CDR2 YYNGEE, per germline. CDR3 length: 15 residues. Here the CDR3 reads CASSVDARGDTEAFF. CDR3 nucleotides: TGTGCCAGCAGCGTGGATGCCAGGGGGGACACTGAAGCTTTCTTT.

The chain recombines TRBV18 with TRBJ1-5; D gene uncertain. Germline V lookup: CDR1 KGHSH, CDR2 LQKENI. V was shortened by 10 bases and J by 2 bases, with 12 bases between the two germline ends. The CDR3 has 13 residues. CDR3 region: CATSSGGNQPQHF. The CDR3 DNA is TGTGCCACCTCTTCTGGAGGCAATCAGCCCCAGCATTTT. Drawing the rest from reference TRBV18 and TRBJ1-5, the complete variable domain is NAGVMQNPRHLVRRRGQEARLRCSPMKGHSHVYWYRQLPEEGLKFMVYLQKENIIDESGMPKERFSAEFPKEGPSILRIQQVVRGDSAAYFCATSSGGNQPQHFGDGTRLSIL.

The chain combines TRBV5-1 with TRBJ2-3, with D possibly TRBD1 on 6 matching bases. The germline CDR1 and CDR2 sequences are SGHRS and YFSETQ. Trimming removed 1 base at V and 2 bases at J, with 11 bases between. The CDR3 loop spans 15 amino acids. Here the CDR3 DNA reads TGCGCCAGCAGCTTGATTCGGACAGACACAGATACGCAGTATTTT. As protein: CASSLIRTDTDTQYF.

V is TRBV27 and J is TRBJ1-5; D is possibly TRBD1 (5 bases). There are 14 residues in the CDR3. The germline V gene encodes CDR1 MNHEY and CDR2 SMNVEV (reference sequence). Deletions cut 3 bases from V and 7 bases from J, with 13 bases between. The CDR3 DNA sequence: TGTGCCAGCAGTTTCGGAATCGGGGGGCAGCCCCAGCATTTT. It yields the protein CASSFGIGGQPQHF.

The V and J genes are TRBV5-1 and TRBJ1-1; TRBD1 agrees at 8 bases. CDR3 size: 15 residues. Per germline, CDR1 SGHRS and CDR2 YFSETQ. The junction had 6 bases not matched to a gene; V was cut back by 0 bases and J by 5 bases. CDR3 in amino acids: CASSLDGQGQTEAFF. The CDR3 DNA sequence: TGCGCCAGCAGCTTGGACGGACAGGGTCAAACTGAAGCTTTCTTT.

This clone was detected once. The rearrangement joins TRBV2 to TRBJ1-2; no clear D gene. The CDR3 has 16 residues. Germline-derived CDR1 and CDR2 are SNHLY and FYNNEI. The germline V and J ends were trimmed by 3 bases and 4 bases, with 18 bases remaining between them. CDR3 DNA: TGTGCCAGCAGTGACACCCACTTAACAGAGATCTATGGCTACACCTTC. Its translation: CASSDTHLTEIYGYTF.

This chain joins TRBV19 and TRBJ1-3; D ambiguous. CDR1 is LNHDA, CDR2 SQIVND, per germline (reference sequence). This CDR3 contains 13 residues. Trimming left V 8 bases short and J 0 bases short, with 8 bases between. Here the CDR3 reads CASRRSSGNTIYF. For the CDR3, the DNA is TGTGCCAGTCGTCGCAGCTCTGGAAACACCATATATTTT.

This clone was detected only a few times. As DNA, the CDR3 is TGTGCCAGCAGCTGGGGCCCCCGAGGACAGGGACTTAATGAGCAGTTCTTC. This encodes CASSWGPRGQGLNEQFF. The genes are TRBV7-3 and TRBJ2-1; 8 bases match TRBD1. Trimming cost V 4 bases and J 7 bases; bases outside gene matches: 15. Germline values: CDR1 SGHTA, CDR2 FQGTGA. CDR3 length: 17 amino acids.

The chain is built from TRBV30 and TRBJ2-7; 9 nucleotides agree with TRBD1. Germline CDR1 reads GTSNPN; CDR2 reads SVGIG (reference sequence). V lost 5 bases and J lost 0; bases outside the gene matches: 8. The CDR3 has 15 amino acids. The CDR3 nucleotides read TGTGCCTGGCACCCTACGGGACAGGGCTCCTACGAGCAGTACTTC. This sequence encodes CAWHPTGQGSYEQYF.

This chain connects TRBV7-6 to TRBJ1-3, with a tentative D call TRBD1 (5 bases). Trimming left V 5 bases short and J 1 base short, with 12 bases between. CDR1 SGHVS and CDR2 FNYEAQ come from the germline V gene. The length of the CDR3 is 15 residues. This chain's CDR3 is CASSSRVGSGNTIYF. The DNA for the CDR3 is TGTGCCAGCAGCAGCAGGGTGGGTTCTGGAAACACCATATATTTT.

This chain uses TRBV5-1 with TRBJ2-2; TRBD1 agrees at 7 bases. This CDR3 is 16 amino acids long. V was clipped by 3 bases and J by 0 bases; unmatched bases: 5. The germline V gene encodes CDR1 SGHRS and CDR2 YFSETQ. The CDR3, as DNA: TGCGCCAGCAGCTCGGCCGGGACAGCGAACACCGGGGAGCTGTTTTTT. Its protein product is CASSSAGTANTGELFF.

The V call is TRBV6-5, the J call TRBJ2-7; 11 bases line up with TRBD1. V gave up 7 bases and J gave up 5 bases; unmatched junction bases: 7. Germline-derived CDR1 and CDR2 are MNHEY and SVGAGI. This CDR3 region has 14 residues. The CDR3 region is CASTQGQGAHEQYF. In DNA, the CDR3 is TGTGCCAGCACCCAAGGACAGGGGGCTCACGAGCAGTACTTC.

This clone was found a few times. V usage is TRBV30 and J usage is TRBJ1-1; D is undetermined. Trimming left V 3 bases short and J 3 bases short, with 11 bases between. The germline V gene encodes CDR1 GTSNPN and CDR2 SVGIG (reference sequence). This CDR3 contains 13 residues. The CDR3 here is CAWRRGPYTEAFF. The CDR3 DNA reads TGTGCCTGGAGGCGAGGGCCATACACTGAAGCTTTCTTT.

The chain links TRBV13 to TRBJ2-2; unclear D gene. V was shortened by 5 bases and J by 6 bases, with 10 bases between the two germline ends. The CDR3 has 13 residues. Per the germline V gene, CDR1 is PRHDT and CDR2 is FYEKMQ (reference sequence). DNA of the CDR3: TGTGCCAGCAGCCCTCCCCTCGCCGGGGAGCTGTTTTTT. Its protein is CASSPPLAGELFF.

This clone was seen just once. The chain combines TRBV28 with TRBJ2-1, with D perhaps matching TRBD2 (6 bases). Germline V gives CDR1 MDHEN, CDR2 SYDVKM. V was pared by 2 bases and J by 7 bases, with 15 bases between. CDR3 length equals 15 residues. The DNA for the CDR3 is TGTGCCAGCAGTTTACTTGGGGAGGTTTGGAATGAGCAGTTCTTC. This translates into CASSLLGEVWNEQFF.

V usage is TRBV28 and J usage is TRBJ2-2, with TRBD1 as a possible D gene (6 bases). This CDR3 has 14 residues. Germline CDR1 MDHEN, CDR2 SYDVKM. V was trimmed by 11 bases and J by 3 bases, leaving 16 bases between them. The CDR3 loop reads CAGARYRDTGELFF. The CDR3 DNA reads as TGTGCCGGAGCAAGGTACAGGGACACCGGGGAGCTGTTTTTT.

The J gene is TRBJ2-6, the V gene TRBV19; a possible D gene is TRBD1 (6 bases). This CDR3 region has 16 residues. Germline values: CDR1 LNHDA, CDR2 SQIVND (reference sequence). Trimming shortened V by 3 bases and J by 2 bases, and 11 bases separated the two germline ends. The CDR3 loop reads CASSIPQGAGANVLTF. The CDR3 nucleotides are TGTGCCAGTAGTATTCCACAGGGCGCTGGGGCCAACGTCCTGACTTTC.